This T cell receptor (beta chain) comes out of a study of blood T cell repertoires in COVID-19. Study background: The United States, Italy and Spain were the sources of the acute and convalescent COVID-19 samples.

Across 24 US areas, participants ranged in age from 18 to 89 years. Within 2 weeks of study entry, exposed participants had contacted a PCR-confirmed or clinician-diagnosed COVID-19 case. Per the study methods: Researchers report that nucleated cell counts were estimated from reference gene primer amplification. The table came from immunoSEQ multiplex PCR; TCRdb's copy has only in-frame clones and leaves some out. V, J and clone size are taken as reported in that table, and D and trimming were inferred from the DNA itself. The table has about 280,000 clones, roughly 85% seen once; the top ten hold approximately 5%. The germline gives CDR1 GTSNPN, CDR2 SVGIG (reference sequence). V was cut by 3 bases and J by 3 bases, with 8 bases left in between. The CDR3 has 12 amino acids.

The receptor was isolated from a man between 35 and 55 years old who had been exposed to COVID-19. The V gene is TRBV30, the J gene TRBJ1-2, with a possible D match to TRBD1 (5 bases). The sequenced sample was PBMCs or T cells enriched from blood (not recorded which). The CDR3 DNA follows: TGTGCCTGGAGCCCGGGGGACTATGGCTACACCTTC. Its protein product is CAWSPGDYGYTF.